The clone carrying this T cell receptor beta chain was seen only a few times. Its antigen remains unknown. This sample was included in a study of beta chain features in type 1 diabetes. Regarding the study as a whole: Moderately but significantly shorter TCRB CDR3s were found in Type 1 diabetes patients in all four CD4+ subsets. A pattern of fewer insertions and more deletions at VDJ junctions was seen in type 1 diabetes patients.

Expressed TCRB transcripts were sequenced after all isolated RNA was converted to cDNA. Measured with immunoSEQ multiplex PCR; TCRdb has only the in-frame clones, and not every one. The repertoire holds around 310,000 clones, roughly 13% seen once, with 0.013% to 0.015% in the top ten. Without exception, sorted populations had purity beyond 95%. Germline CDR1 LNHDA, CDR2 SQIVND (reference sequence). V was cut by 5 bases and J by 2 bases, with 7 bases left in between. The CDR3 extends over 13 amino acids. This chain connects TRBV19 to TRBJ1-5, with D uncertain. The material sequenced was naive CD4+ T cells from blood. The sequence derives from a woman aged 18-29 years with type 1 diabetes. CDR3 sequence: CASSVLGNQPQHF. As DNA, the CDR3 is TGTGCCAGTAGTGTTCTCGGCAATCAGCCCCAGCATTTT.